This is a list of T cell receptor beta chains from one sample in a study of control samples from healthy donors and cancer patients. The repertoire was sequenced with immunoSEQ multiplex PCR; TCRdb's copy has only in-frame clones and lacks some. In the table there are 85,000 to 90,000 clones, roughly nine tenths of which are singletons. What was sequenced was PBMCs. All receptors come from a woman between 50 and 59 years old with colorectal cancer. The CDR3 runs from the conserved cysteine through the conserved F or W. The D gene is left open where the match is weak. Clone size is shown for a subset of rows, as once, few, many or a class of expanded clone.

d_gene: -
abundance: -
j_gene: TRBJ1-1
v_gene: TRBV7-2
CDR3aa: CASSSSGHLGDEAFF
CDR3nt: TGTGCCAGCAGCTCTAGTGGGCACCTTGGGGATGAAGCTTTCTTT

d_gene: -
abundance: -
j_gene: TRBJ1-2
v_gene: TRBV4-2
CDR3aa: CASSPLLGRSGFQGYTF
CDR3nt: TGTGCCAGCAGCCCCCTCTTGGGCAGGTCGGGATTTCAGGGCTACACCTTC

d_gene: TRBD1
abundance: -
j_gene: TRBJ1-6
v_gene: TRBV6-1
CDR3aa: CASSATGGSSYNSPLHF
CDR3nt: TGTGCCAGCAGTGCCACAGGGGGGTCCTCCTATAATTCACCCCTCCACTTT

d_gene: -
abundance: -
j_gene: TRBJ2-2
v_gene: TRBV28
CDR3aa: CASSPKSTGFLNTGELFF
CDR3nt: TGTGCCAGCAGTCCGAAAAGCACAGGGTTTTTGAACACCGGGGAGCTGTTTTTT

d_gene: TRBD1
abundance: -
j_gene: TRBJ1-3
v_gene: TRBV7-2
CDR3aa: CASSLVGTGNSGNTIYF
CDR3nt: TGTGCCAGCAGCTTAGTAGGGACAGGCAACTCTGGAAACACCATATATTTT

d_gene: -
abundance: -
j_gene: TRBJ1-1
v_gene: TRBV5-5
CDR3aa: CASSLWLNTEAFF
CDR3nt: TGTGCCAGCAGCTTGTGGTTGAACACTGAAGCTTTCTTT

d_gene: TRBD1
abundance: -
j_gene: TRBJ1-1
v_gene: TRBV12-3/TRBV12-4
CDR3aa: CASSLQGAAFF
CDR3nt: TGTGCCAGCAGCCTACAGGGGGCCGCTTTCTTT

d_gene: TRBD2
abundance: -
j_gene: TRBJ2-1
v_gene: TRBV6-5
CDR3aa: CASNSGGSSYNEQFF
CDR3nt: TGTGCCAGCAATAGCGGGGGGTCCTCCTACAATGAGCAGTTCTTC

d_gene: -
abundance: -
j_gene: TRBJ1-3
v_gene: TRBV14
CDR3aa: CASSQEGPSSGNTIYF
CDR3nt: TGTGCCAGCAGCCAAGAGGGACCGAGCTCTGGAAACACCATATATTTT

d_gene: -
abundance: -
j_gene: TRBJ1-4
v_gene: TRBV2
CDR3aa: CASSDAGLGEKLFF
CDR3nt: TGTGCCAGCAGTGACGCAGGGCTGGGTGAAAAACTGTTTTTT

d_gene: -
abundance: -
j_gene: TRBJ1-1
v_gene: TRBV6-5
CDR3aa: CASSIGGNTEAFF
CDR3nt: TGTGCCAGCAGTATAGGGGGTAACACTGAAGCTTTCTTT

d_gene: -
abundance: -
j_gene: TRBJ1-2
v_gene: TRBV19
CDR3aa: CASSPPEKGRYGYTF
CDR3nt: TGTGCCAGTAGCCCCCCTGAGAAGGGGAGGTATGGCTACACCTTC

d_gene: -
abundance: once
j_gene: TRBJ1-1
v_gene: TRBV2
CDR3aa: CASSLGGNTEAFF
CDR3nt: TGTGCCAGCAGTCTAGGGGGTAACACTGAAGCTTTCTTT

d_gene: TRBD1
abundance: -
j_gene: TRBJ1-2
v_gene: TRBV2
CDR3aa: CASRGQGGYGYTF
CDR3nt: TGTGCCAGCAGGGGACAGGGTGGCTATGGCTACACCTTC

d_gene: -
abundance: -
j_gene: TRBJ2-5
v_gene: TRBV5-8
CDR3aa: CASSLGAYQETQYF
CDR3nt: TGTGCCAGCAGCCTCGGAGCGTACCAAGAGACCCAGTACTTC

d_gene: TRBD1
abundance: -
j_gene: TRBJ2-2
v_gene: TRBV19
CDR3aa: CASSIPGQGTNTGELFF
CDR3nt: TGTGCCAGTAGTATACCCGGACAGGGTACGAACACCGGGGAGCTGTTTTTT

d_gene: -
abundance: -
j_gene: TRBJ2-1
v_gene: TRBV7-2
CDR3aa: CASSLGRIDEQFF
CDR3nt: TGTGCCAGCAGCTTGGGCAGGATCGATGAGCAGTTCTTC

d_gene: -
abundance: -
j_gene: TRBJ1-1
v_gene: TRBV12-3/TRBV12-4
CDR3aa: CASTRGSTEAFF
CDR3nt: TGTGCCAGCACCAGGGGATCCACTGAAGCTTTCTTT

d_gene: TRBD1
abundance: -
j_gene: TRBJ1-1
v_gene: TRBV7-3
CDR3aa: CASSLRSHSNPGQGRMNTEAFF
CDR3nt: TGTGCCAGCAGCTTAAGGTCTCATAGCAACCCGGGACAGGGCCGCATGAACACTGAAGCTTTCTTT

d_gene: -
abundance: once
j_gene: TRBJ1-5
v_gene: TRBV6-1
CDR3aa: CASSEKVGGGQPQHF
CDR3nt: TGTGCCAGCAGTGAAAAGGTTGGAGGAGGGCAGCCCCAGCATTTT

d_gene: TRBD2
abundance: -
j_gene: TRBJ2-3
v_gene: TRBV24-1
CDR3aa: CATSDLAGGNTDTQYF
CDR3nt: TGTGCCACCAGTGATTTAGCGGGGGGGAACACAGATACGCAGTATTTT

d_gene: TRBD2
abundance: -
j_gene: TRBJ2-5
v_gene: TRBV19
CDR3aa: CASSSPATSGVETQYF
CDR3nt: TGTGCCAGTAGTAGCCCCGCGACTAGCGGGGTTGAGACCCAGTACTTC

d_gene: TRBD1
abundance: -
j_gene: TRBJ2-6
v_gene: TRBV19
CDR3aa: CASSTTGTGYSGANVLTF
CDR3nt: TGTGCCAGTAGTACGACCGGGACAGGTTACTCTGGGGCCAACGTCCTGACTTTC

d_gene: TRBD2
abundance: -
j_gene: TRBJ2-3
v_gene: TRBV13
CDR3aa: CASSLRLAGGVTDTQYF
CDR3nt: TGTGCCAGCAGCTTAAGACTAGCGGGGGGAGTCACAGATACGCAGTATTTT

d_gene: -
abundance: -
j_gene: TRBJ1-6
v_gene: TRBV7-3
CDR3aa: CASSLGGRWSPLHF
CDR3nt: TGTGCCAGCAGCTTAGGGGGGAGGTGGTCACCCCTCCACTTT

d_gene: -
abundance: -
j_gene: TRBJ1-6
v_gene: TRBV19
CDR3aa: CASSIDPVSNSPLHF
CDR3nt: TGTGCCAGTAGTATAGATCCAGTTTCTAATTCACCCCTCCACTTT

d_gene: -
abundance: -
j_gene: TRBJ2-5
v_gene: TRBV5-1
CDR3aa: CASSLQGAETQYF
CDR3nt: TGCGCCAGCAGCTTACAAGGGGCAGAGACCCAGTACTTC

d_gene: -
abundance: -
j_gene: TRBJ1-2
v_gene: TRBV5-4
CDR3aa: CASSLDGVLNGYTF
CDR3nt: TGTGCCAGCAGCTTAGACGGGGTCTTGAACGGCTACACCTTC

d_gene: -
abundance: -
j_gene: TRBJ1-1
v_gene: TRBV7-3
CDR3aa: CASSSSGTPNTEAFF
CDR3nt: TGTGCCAGCAGCTCCTCCGGGACACCTAACACTGAAGCTTTCTTT

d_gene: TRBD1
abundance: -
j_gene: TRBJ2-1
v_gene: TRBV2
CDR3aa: CASSRGQGPHNEQFF
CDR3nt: TGTGCCAGCAGTCGAGGACAGGGACCTCACAATGAGCAGTTCTTC

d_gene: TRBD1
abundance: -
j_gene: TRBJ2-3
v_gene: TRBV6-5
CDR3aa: CASSRQGADTQYF
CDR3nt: TGTGCCAGCAGTAGACAGGGCGCAGATACGCAGTATTTT

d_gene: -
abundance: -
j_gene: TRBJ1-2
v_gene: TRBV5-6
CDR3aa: CASSLASFSNGYTF
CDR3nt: TGTGCCAGCAGCTTGGCGAGTTTTTCTAATGGCTACACCTTC

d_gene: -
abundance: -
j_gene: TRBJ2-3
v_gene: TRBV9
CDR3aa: CATGSGGTDTQYF
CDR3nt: TGTGCCACTGGATCGGGTGGTACAGATACGCAGTATTTT

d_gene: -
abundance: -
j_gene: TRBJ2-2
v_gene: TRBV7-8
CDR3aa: CASSLKLLNTGELFF
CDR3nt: TGTGCCAGCAGCTTAAAGCTACTGAACACCGGGGAGCTGTTTTTT

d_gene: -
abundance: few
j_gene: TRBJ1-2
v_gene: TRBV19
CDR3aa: CASTSAGLIYGYTF
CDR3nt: TGTGCCAGTACCTCGGCAGGCCTCATCTATGGCTACACCTTC

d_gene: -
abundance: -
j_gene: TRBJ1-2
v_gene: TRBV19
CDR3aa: CASTGAGAFNYGYTF
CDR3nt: TGTGCCAGCACTGGGGCAGGGGCTTTCAACTATGGCTACACCTTC

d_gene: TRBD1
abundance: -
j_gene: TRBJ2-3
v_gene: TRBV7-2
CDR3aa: CASSARGDTQYF
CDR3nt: TGTGCCAGCAGCGCCAGGGGGGATACGCAGTATTTT

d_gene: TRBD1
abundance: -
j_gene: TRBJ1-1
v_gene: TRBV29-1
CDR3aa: CSVGTGLNTEAFF
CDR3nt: TGCAGCGTCGGGACAGGATTGAACACTGAAGCTTTCTTT